This TCR beta chain was recovered during a study of cytomegalovirus exposure and HLA in healthy donors. Overall study context: Ancestry clustering placed about four fifths of 300 to 400 genotyped donors in the Caucasian-associated cluster.

The PCR had 60 Vbeta and 13 Jbeta primers. Measured with immunoSEQ multiplex PCR; TCRdb has only the in-frame clones, and not every one. The table lists around 100,000 clones, 65% of them singletons. General study findings and limits: Later on, an analysis tied 18,000 or so TCR beta sequences to HLA alleles at 0.05 false discovery rate. Through in vitro validation, three CMV-associated chains were shown to be specific for CMV antigens. Apart from CMV serostatus, no immune exposure information was available.

The germline V gene has CDR1 SGHRS and CDR2 YFSETQ. V lost 6 bases to trimming and J lost 5 bases; unmatched junction nucleotides: 14. The CDR3 consists of 15 residues. Notes on this clone: Its antigen is not known.

The clonotype was recovered from a young man in good health and CMV-seropositive. Specimen: PBMCs. The chain is built from TRBV5-1 and TRBJ2-7, with TRBD1 identical over 7 bases. CDR3 region: CASTRTGPLMDEQYF. In DNA, the CDR3 is TGCGCCAGCACTAGGACAGGCCCTCTAATGGACGAGCAGTACTTC. Filled out from reference TRBV5-1 and TRBJ2-7, the complete variable domain reads KAGVTQTPRYLIKTRGQQVTLSCSPISGHRSVSWYQQTPGQGLQFLFEYFSETQRNKGNFPGRFSGRQFSNSRSEMNVSTLELGDSALYLCASTRTGPLMDEQYFGPGTRLTVT.